This T cell receptor beta chain emerged from a study of cytomegalovirus exposure and HLA in healthy donors. Findings and caveats of the study: Cytomegalovirus-associated TCR beta chains were listed, numbering 150 to 200. Specific recognition of CMV antigens was confirmed in vitro for a few chains (all CMV-associated). Of the V segments, some could not be distinguished, including TRBV6-2 and TRBV6-3, and were excluded.

PCR involved 60 Vbeta and 13 Jbeta primers. Source study methods: The count from a later analysis was 60 million to 85 million unique TCR beta chains, 9.5 million to 13 million of them shared. The repertoire was sequenced with immunoSEQ multiplex PCR; TCRdb's copy has only in-frame clones and lacks some. V and J calls and clone size come straight from that table; D and trimming were deduced from the DNA. The sample shows 97,000 or so clones, roughly 9.4% of them seen only once. Concerning this clone itself: The antigen is unknown.

Germline loops: CDR1 SGHAT, CDR2 FQNNGV. The V and J ends lost 3 bases and 1 base, in that order; junction bases with no gene match: 5. This CDR3 has 17 residues. The chain employs TRBV11-2 and TRBJ2-1, with 11 nucleotides matching TRBD2. The receptor was isolated from a man over 45 in good health and CMV-seropositive. The material sequenced was PBMCs. The CDR3, as DNA: TGTGCCAGCAGCTTGGAACTAGCGGGAGTGTCCTACAATGAGCAGTTCTTC. As protein: CASSLELAGVSYNEQFF.